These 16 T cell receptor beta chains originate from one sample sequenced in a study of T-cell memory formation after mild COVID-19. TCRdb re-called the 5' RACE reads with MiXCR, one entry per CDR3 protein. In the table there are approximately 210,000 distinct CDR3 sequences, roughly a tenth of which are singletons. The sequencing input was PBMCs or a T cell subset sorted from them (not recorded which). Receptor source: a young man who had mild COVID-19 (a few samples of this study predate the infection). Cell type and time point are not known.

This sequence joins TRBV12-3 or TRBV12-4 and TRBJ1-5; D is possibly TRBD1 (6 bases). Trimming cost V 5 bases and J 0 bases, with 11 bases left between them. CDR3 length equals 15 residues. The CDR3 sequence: CASSLRGYSNQPQHF. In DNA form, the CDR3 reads TGTGCCAGCAGTCTCAGGGGTTATAGCAATCAGCCCCAGCATTTT.

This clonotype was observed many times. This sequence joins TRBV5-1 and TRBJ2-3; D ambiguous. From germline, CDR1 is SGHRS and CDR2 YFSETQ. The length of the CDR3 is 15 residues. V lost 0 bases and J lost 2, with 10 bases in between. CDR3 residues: CASSLEGGPTDTQYF. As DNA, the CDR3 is TGCGCCAGCAGCTTGGAGGGCGGACCCACAGATACGCAGTATTTT.

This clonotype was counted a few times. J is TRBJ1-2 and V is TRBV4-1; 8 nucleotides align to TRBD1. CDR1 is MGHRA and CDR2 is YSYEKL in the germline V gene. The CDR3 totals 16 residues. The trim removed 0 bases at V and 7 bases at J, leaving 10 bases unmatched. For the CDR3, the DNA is TGCGCCAGCAGCCAAGAAGGTCACGGGACAGGAGTTGGCTACACCTTC. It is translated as CASSQEGHGTGVGYTF.

In DNA, the CDR3 is TGTGCCAGCAGCGTAATGGGACATCGGAACAATGAGCAGTTCTTC. Translating it yields CASSVMGHRNNEQFF. The genes are TRBV9 and TRBJ2-1, with a weak D call TRBD1 (6 bases). Germline loops: CDR1 SGDLS, CDR2 YYNGEE. CDR3 size: 15 residues. Trimming took 1 base from V and 5 from J, leaving 13 bases between them.

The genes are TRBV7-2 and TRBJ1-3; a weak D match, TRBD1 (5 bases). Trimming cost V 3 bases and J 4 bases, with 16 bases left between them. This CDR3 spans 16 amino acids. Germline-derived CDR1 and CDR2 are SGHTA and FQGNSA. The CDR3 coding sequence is TGTGCCAGCAGCTTGAACCCGTCGGGGGTCGGAAACACCATATATTTT. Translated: CASSLNPSGVGNTIYF.

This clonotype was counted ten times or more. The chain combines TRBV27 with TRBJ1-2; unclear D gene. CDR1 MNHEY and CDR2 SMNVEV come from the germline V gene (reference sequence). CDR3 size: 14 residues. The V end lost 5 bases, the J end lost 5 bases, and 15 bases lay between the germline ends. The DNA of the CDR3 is TGTGCCAGCAGTAATTCCAACGACCTATATGGCTACACCTTC. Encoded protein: CASSNSNDLYGYTF.

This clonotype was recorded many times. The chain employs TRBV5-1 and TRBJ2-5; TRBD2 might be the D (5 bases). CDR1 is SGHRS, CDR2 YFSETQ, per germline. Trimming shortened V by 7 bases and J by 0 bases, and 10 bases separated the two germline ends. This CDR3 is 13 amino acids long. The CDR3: CASQEEHQETQYF. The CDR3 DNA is TGCGCCAGCCAGGAGGAACACCAAGAGACCCAGTACTTC. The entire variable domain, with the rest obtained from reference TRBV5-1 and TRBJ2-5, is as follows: KAGVTQTPRYLIKTRGQQVTLSCSPISGHRSVSWYQQTPGQGLQFLFEYFSETQRNKGNFPGRFSGRQFSNSRSEMNVSTLELGDSALYLCASQEEHQETQYFGPGTRLLVL.

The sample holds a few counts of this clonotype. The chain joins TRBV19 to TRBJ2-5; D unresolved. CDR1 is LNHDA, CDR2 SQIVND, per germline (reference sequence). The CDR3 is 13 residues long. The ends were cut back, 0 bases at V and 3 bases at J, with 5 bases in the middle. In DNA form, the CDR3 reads TGTGCCAGTAGTATAGAGGTGGAAGAGACCCAGTACTTC. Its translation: CASSIEVEETQYF.

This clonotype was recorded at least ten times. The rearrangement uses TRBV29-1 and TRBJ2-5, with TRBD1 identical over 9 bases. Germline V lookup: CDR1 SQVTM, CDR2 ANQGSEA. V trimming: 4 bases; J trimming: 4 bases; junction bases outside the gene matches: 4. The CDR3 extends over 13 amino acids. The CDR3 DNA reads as TGCAGCGTTGCGGGGACAGGGTCAGAGACCCAGTACTTC. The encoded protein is CSVAGTGSETQYF.

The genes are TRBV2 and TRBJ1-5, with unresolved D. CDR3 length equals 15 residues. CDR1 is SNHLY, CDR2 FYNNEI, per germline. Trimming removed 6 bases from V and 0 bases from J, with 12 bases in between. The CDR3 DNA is TGTGCCAGCAGCGTCGGGCGGTATAGCAATCAGCCCCAGCATTTT. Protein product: CASSVGRYSNQPQHF.

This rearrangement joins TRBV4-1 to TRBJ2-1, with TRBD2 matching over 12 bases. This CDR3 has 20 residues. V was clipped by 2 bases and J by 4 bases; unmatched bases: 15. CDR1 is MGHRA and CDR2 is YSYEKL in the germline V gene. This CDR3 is CASSQYPASSGGGGYNEQFF. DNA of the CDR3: TGCGCCAGCAGCCAATACCCCGCTTCTAGCGGGGGGGGCGGGTACAATGAGCAGTTCTTC.

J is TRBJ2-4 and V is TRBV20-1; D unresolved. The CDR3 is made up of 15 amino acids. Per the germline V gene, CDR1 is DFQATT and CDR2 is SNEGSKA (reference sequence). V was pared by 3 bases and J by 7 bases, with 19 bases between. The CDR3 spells CSARFFRQLNNIQYF. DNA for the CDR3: TGCAGTGCTAGGTTCTTTCGTCAGTTAAACAACATTCAGTACTTC.

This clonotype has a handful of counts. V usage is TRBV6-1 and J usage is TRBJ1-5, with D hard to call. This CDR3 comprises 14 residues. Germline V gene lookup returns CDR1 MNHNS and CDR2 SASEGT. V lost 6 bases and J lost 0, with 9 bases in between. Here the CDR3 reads CASRWGYSNQPQHF. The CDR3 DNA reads TGTGCCAGCAGGTGGGGATATAGCAATCAGCCCCAGCATTTT.

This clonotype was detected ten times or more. The DNA of the CDR3 is TGTGCCAGCAGCTTAGGTGGCAGGTTCTATGGCTACACCTTC. Translating it yields CASSLGGRFYGYTF. V and J are TRBV7-2 and TRBJ1-2, with D unclear. The CDR3 has 14 amino acids. Trimming left V 1 base short and J 4 bases short, with 10 bases between. Germline V gives CDR1 SGHTA, CDR2 FQGNSA.

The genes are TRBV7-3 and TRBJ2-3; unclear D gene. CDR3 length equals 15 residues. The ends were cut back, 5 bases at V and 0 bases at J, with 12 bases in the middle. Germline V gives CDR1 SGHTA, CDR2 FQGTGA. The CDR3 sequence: CASSPRLTSTDTQYF. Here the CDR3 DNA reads TGTGCCAGCAGCCCTAGACTGACCAGCACAGATACGCAGTATTTT. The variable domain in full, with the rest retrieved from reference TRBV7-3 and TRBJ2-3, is GAGVSQTPSNKVTEKGKYVELRCDPISGHTALYWYRQSLGQGPEFLIYFQGTGAADDSGLPNDRFFAVRPEGSVSTLKIQRTERGDSAVYLCASSPRLTSTDTQYFGPGTRLTVL.

The CDR3 DNA sequence: TGTGCCAGCAGCTTTTCCGGGGGCGGAAATCAGCCCCAGCATTTT. Translation: CASSFSGGGNQPQHF. The chain links TRBV7-2 to TRBJ1-5, with D tentatively TRBD1 (6 bases). Germline-derived CDR1 and CDR2 are SGHTA and FQGNSA. Trimming took off 3 bases at V and 4 bases at J, with 13 bases between the two ends. This CDR3 spans 15 amino acids.